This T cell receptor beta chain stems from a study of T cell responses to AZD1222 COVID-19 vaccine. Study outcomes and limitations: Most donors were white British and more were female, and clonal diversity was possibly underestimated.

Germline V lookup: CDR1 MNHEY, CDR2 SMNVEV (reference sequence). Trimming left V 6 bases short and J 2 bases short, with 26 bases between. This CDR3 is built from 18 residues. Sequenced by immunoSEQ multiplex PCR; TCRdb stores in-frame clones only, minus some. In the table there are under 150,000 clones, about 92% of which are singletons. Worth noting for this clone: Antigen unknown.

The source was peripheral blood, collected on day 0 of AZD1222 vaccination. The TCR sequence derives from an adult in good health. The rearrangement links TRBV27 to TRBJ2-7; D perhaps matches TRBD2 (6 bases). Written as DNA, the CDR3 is TGTGCCAGCAGACAGTTTGGGGGGACCGGGACCGAGACCTACGAGCAGTACTTC. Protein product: CASRQFGGTGTETYEQYF.